The next 9 T cell receptor beta chains were all read from a single sample in a study of blood T cell repertoires in COVID-19. TCRdb keeps only in-frame clones here, not all; method: immunoSEQ multiplex PCR. The repertoire has about 140,000 clones, about four fifths of them found once; the top ten carry around 1.5%. Sample: peripheral blood. The receptors shown here come from a human donor in a cohort sampled during active COVID-19.

The rearrangement uses TRBV29-1 and TRBJ1-1; no clear D gene. V lost 7 bases to trimming and J lost 3 bases, with 18 bases between them. This CDR3 comprises 14 residues. CDR1 is SQVTM and CDR2 is ANQGSEA in the germline V gene. This chain's CDR3 is CSGTSHGEYTEAFF. DNA of the CDR3: TGCAGCGGTACATCCCACGGGGAGTACACTGAAGCTTTCTTT.

This chain connects TRBV7-2 to TRBJ1-1, with D perhaps TRBD1 (5 bases). CDR3 length: 13 residues. From germline, CDR1 is SGHTA and CDR2 FQGNSA. V was shortened by 10 bases and J by 0 bases, with 12 bases between the two germline ends. The CDR3 here is CATKGFMNTEAFF. CDR3 sequence (DNA): TGTGCCACGAAGGGGTTCATGAACACTGAAGCTTTCTTT.

The CDR3 here is CASSQGQQETQYF. CDR3 bases: TGTGCCAGCTCACAAGGACAGCAAGAGACCCAGTACTTC. The chain uses TRBV18 and TRBJ2-5; perhaps TRBD1 as D (6 bases). The CDR3 length is 13 residues. Trimming shortened V by 4 bases and J by 2 bases, and 8 bases separated the two germline ends. CDR1 is KGHSH, CDR2 LQKENI, per germline.

V and J are TRBV11-1 and TRBJ2-2, with unresolved D. The CDR3 length is 14 residues. Germline V gene lookup returns CDR1 SGHAT and CDR2 FQDESV (reference sequence). Between the trimmed V and J ends, which lost 8 bases and 3 bases, there was a span of 13 bases. CDR3 bases: TGTGCCAGCCATCTCCACCGCGACACCGGGGAGCTGTTTTTT. This translates into CASHLHRDTGELFF.

The J gene is TRBJ1-2, the V gene TRBV3-1 (or the pseudogene TRBV3-2), with 9 bases that match TRBD1. The CDR3 runs to 16 residues. CDR1 and CDR2 (germline): LGHDT, YNNKEL (reference sequence). The V and J ends lost 5 bases and 4 bases, in that order; junction bases with no gene match: 11. CDR3 protein: CASSGKGQGKPYGYTF. For the CDR3, the DNA is TGTGCCAGCAGCGGCAAGGGACAGGGCAAACCCTATGGCTACACCTTC.

In this sample, this clone turned up once. The chain is built from TRBV28 and TRBJ1-3; 7 bases match TRBD1. This CDR3 spans 16 amino acids. The V and J ends lost 5 bases and 8 bases, in that order; junction bases with no gene match: 15. Germline V lookup: CDR1 MDHEN, CDR2 SYDVKM. This CDR3 reads CASSRGQVLPGHTIYF. As DNA, the CDR3 is TGTGCCAGCAGTCGTGGACAGGTCCTTCCTGGGCACACCATATATTTT.

This rearrangement joins TRBV28 to TRBJ1-2, with 7 nucleotides matching TRBD1. The germline V gene has CDR1 MDHEN and CDR2 SYDVKM. The CDR3 runs to 15 residues. V was clipped by 6 bases and J by 5 bases; unmatched bases: 12. CDR3 sequence (DNA): TGTGCCAGCAGCCAATCAACAGGGGCGGCGTATGGCTACACCTTC. Encoded protein: CASSQSTGAAYGYTF.

J is TRBJ2-1 and V is TRBV13, with TRBD2 matching over 8 bases. The junction had 12 bases not matched to a gene; V was cut back by 5 bases and J by 12 bases. Germline values: CDR1 PRHDT, CDR2 FYEKMQ (reference sequence). The CDR3 consists of 14 residues. Here the CDR3 DNA reads TGTGCCAGCAGCGAACCCTTGGGACTAGGGGGGCAGTTCTTC. This codes for CASSEPLGLGGQFF.

This clone was detected once. The V gene is TRBV6-5, the J gene TRBJ2-1; 10 bases map to TRBD1. The CDR3 extends over 15 amino acids. Germline V lookup: CDR1 MNHEY, CDR2 SVGAGI. Trimming took 8 bases from V and 6 from J; bases not matched to a gene: 10. CDR3 nucleotide sequence: TGTGCCAGCCCCTCCGGGACAGGGGCCCTCAATGAGCAGTTCTTC. Its protein is CASPSGTGALNEQFF.